This T cell receptor (beta chain) was identified during a study of T cell responses to AZD1222 COVID-19 vaccine. General study points: Across the whole spike, CD4 TCRs peaked at regions 160-218 and 743-854. The donors showed a predominance of white British ancestry and of females, with possible underestimation of clonal diversity.

Sequenced by immunoSEQ multiplex PCR; TCRdb stores in-frame clones only, minus some. The data show some 150,000 clones, roughly 90% seen once. Note on this clone: Its antigen is still unknown.

The V and J ends lost 6 bases and 1 base respectively, with 19 bases between them. This CDR3 has 16 amino acids. Germline V gives CDR1 MDHEN, CDR2 SYDVKM. This specimen consisted of peripheral blood, obtained 28 days after the second AZD1222 dose. The origin of this receptor is an adult who received the AZD1222 COVID-19 vaccine. The chain recombines TRBV28 with TRBJ2-7; perhaps TRBD1 as D (6 bases). CDR3 sequence: CASSPRGFRPSYEQYF. In nucleotides, the CDR3 is TGTGCCAGCAGCCCGAGGGGGTTTAGGCCGTCCTACGAGCAGTACTTC. Supplemented by reference TRBV28 and TRBJ2-7, the full variable domain reads DVKVTQSSRYLVKRTGEKVFLECVQDMDHENMFWYRQDPGLGLRLIYFSYDVKMKEKGDIPEGYSVSREKKERFSLILESASTNQTSMYLCASSPRGFRPSYEQYFGPGTRLTVT.